Each of the 9 T cell receptor beta chains below was sequenced from the same sample in a study of OX40 agonist ivuxolimab in advanced cancers. Libraries were constructed by the immunoSEQ multiplex PCR assay. In TCRdb, the immuneACCESS table is reduced to in-frame sequences with V and J assigned. These tables do not hold every clone; where another copy was compared, an unresolved V gene accounts for under half, and the others remain unexplained. This sample is represented by about 29,000 clones; 80% to 95% of them were singletons. About 9.4% of the sample is taken by the ten largest. The sequenced sample was CD4+ or CD8+ T cells sorted from blood, obtained in a trial of the OX40 agonist ivuxolimab. These receptors all stem from an adult with an advanced solid tumor such as melanoma, head and neck, liver or kidney cancer.

This chain connects TRBV4-1 to TRBJ1-4, with D possibly TRBD1 on 6 matching bases. Germline V gives CDR1 MGHRA, CDR2 YSYEKL. V lost 4 bases, J lost 5 bases, and 17 bases lay in between. The CDR3 spans 16 residues. CDR3 sequence (DNA): TGCGCCAGCAGCCGGGAGCGGGACATTTCAAATGAAAAACTGTTTTTT. It translates to CASSRERDISNEKLFF.

This clone was recorded once. The chain's CDR3 is CASRSIAGEQFF. The CDR3 region has the DNA TGTGCCAGCCGCTCGATAGCGGGAGAGCAGTTCTTC. The chain is built from TRBV9 and TRBJ2-1, with 8 bases fitting TRBD2. The CDR3 extends over 12 amino acids. With 7 bases clipped from V and 10 bases from J, the junction kept 7 bases outside the gene matches. The germline gives CDR1 SGDLS, CDR2 YYNGEE.

The chain joins TRBV4-1 to TRBJ1-2, with D possibly TRBD1 on 5 matching bases. V was trimmed by 1 base and J by 1 base, leaving 13 bases between them. This CDR3 spans 16 amino acids. CDR1 MGHRA and CDR2 YSYEKL come from the germline V gene. The CDR3: CASSQGWDYDNYGYTF. The CDR3 DNA sequence: TGCGCCAGCAGCCAAGGTTGGGACTACGATAACTATGGCTACACCTTC.

This rearrangement joins TRBV7-9 to TRBJ2-3; a possible D gene is TRBD1 (5 bases). This CDR3 comprises 16 residues. Per germline, CDR1 SEHNR and CDR2 FQNEAQ (reference sequence). With 2 bases removed from V and 2 bases from J, the gap between germline ends came to 14 bases. As DNA, the CDR3 is TGTGCCAGCAGCTTATGGGCAGGGCCGATCACAGATACGCAGTATTTT. It is translated as CASSLWAGPITDTQYF.

The V gene is TRBV7-9, the J gene TRBJ1-3; D uncertain. The CDR3 extends over 17 amino acids. Trimming left V 4 bases short and J 0 bases short, with 16 bases between. Per germline, CDR1 SEHNR and CDR2 FQNEAQ (reference sequence). The CDR3 spells CASSSSVVEYSGNTIYF. The CDR3 DNA reads as TGTGCCAGCAGCTCCTCGGTGGTCGAATACTCTGGAAACACCATATATTTT.

The chain carries TRBV19 and TRBJ2-1, with 9 bases aligning to TRBD1. The CDR3 is 15 amino acids. The germline CDR1 and CDR2 sequences are LNHDA and SQIVND (reference sequence). Unmatched junction bases numbered 9, after V lost 8 bases and J lost 4 bases. The CDR3 protein is CASCQTGTGYNEQFF. The CDR3 coding sequence is TGTGCCAGTTGTCAAACCGGGACAGGGTACAATGAGCAGTTCTTC.

The V and J genes are TRBV27 and TRBJ1-1; 7 nucleotides align to TRBD1. Germline-derived CDR1 and CDR2 are MNHEY and SMNVEV (reference sequence). The V segment lost 5 bases and the J segment 7 bases; nucleotides outside the gene matches: 4. This CDR3 comprises 12 residues. CDR3 sequence (DNA): TGTGCCAGCAGTCGACAGGGCAATGAAGCTTTCTTT. It translates to CASSRQGNEAFF.

This sequence joins TRBV29-1 and TRBJ2-7; D gene ambiguous. Germline V lookup: CDR1 SQVTM, CDR2 ANQGSEA. Between the trimmed V and J ends, which lost 0 bases and 2 bases, there was a span of 5 bases. The CDR3 length is 12 residues. The CDR3 loop is CSVEEEPYEQYF. The DNA for the CDR3 is TGCAGCGTTGAAGAGGAACCCTACGAGCAGTACTTC.

The chain links TRBV19 to TRBJ2-2; 11 bases align to TRBD1. This CDR3 contains 15 residues. Germline-derived CDR1 and CDR2 are LNHDA and SQIVND (reference sequence). V trimming: 3 bases; J trimming: 3 bases; junction bases outside the gene matches: 0. CDR3 in DNA: TGTGCCAGTAGTATGGGACAGGGGGACACCGGGGAGCTGTTTTTT. This codes for CASSMGQGDTGELFF.